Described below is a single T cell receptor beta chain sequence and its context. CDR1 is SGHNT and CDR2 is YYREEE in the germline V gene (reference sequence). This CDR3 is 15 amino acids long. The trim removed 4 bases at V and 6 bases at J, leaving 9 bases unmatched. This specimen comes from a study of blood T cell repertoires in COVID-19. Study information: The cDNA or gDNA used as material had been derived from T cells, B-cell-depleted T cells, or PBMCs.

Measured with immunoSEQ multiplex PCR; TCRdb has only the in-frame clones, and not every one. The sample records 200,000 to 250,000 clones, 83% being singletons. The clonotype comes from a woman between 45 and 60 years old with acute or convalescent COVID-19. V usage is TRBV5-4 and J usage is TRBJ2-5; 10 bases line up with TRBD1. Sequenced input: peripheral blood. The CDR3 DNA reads TGTGCCAGCAGCGTTCGGACAGGGGGTGGGCAGACCCAGTACTTC. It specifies CASSVRTGGGQTQYF.